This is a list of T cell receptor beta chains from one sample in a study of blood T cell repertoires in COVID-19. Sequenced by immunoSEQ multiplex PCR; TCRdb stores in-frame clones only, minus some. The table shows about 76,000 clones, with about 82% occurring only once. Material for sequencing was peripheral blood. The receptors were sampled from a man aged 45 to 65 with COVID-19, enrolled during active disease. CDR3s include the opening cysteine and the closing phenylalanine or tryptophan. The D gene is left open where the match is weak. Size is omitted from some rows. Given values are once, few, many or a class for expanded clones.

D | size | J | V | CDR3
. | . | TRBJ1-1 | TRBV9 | CASSRGLNTEAFF
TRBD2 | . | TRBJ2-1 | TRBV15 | CATSRGGLANYNEQFF
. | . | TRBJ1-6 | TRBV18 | CASSQQGNSPLHF
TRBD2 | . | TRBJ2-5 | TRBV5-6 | CASSLIGGDGGGETQYF
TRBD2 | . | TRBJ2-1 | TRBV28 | CASKLNGRDNEQFF
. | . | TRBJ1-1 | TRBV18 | CASSLPYMNTEAFF
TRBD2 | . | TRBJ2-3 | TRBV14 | CASSQGSSGVDTQYF
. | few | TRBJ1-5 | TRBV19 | CASSVWTESNQPQHF
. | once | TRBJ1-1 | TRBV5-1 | CASRVPGEAGAFF
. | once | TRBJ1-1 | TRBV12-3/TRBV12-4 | CASTWGGEAFF
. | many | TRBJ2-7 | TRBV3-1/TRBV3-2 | CASSQVSDEQYF
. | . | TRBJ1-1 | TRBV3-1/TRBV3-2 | CASSQAVGNTEAFF
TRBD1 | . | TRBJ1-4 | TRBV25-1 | CASSPGGRNEKLFF
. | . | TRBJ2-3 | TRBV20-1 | CSARIGHTQYF
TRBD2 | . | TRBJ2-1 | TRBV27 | CASSLRTSSYNEQFF
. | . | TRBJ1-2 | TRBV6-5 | CASSYSGQKTNGYTF
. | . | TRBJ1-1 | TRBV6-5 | CASRLWGGLNTEAFF
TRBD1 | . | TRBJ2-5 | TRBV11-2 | CASSLARQGSAQYF
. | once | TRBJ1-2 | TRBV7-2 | CASSLAGGSVSYGYTF
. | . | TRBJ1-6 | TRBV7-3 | CASSAQGSSSPLHF
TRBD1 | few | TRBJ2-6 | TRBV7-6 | CASSSGQGTGANVLTF
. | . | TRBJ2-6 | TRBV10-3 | CAIKSQASGANVLTF
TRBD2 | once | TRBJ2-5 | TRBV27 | CASSPRTSGAQETQYF
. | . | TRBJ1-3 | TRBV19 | CATYPRGVVSSGNTIYF
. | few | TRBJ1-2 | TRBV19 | CASSPGSYGYTF
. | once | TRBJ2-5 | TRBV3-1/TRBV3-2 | CASSQDFSQETQYF
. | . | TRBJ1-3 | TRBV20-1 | CSASRQDGNTIYF
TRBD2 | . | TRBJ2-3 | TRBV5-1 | CASSLAGTSGRVSTDTQYF